The 23 T cell receptor beta chains below come from one sample, sequenced in a study of T cell repertoires in cytomegalovirus infection. TCRdb analysed the reads with MiXCR anew, one entry per CDR3 protein. Of approximately 910,000 distinct CDR3 sequences listed, more than 25% were seen once; the top ten hold over 12%. The antigens these receptors bind are not known. The sample in question was cultured CD8+ T cells from PBMCs, obtained from culture after CMV antigen stimulation. The receptors originated from a human donor in good health (CMV status not recorded). Some clones in this sample may be carry-over from other donors' samples.

This clonotype was detected ten times or more. The chain couples TRBV4-3 to TRBJ2-3; 9 bases align to TRBD2. The CDR3 length is 21 residues. Germline values: CDR1 LGHNA, CDR2 YSLEER. After removal of 3 bases from V and 4 bases from J, the junction contained 23 bases not matched to a gene. The CDR3 is CASSQDTDRLLAIAGADTQYF. Here the CDR3 DNA reads TGCGCCAGCAGCCAGGATACGGACAGACTTTTAGCTATAGCGGGGGCAGATACGCAGTATTTT.

This chain uses TRBV27 with TRBJ2-1, with D tentatively TRBD1 (5 bases). Germline CDR1 and CDR2: MNHEY and SMNVEV (reference sequence). This CDR3 is built from 17 residues. Trimming took off 1 base at V and 0 bases at J, with 13 bases between the two ends. In DNA, the CDR3 is TGTGCCAGCAGTTTATTTCCTCCCAGGGACTCCTACAATGAGCAGTTCTTC. It is translated as CASSLFPPRDSYNEQFF.

This clonotype occurred a few times. The J gene is TRBJ2-7, the V gene TRBV2; D is perhaps TRBD2 (7 bases). V shed 8 bases and J shed 3 bases, with 17 bases lying between them. Germline V gene lookup returns CDR1 SNHLY and CDR2 FYNNEI. CDR3 length: 14 amino acids. The chain's CDR3 is CASEGGQEGYEQYF. In DNA form, the CDR3 reads TGTGCCAGCGAGGGGGGGCAGGAGGGCTACGAGCAGTACTTC.

The J gene is TRBJ2-7, the V gene TRBV7-6; D not resolved. Germline lookup yields CDR1 SGHVS and CDR2 FNYEAQ. This CDR3 region has 16 residues. Trimming shortened V by 1 base and J by 1 base, and 14 bases separated the two germline ends. The CDR3 sequence is CASSLGGGRLSYEQYF. In DNA form, the CDR3 reads TGTGCCAGCAGCTTAGGTGGTGGCAGGTTATCCTACGAGCAGTACTTC. Variable domain in full (rest from reference TRBV7-6 and TRBJ2-7): GAGVSQSPRYKVTKRGQDVALRCDPISGHVSLYWYRQALGQGPEFLTYFNYEAQQDKSGLPNDRFSAERPEGSISTLTIQRTEQRDSAMYRCASSLGGGRLSYEQYFGPGTRLTVT.

The chain joins TRBV6-2 or TRBV6-3 to TRBJ2-2, with D tentatively TRBD2 (6 bases). Trimming cost V 6 bases and J 5 bases, with 16 bases left between them. From germline, CDR1 is MNHEY and CDR2 SVGEGT. The length of the CDR3 is 15 residues. The CDR3 here is CASRPTLAGTGELFF. DNA of the CDR3: TGTGCCAGCAGACCTACTCTGGCGGGAACCGGGGAGCTGTTTTTT.

This clonotype was counted once. The chain has TRBV6-2 or TRBV6-3 and TRBJ2-1, with TRBD1 identical over 8 bases. V trimming: 6 bases; J trimming: 6 bases; junction bases outside the gene matches: 7. The CDR3 is made up of 14 amino acids. In germline, CDR1 is MNHEY, CDR2 SVGEGT. CDR3 in DNA: TGTGCCAGCAGCCCCCCCGGGACAGGCAATGAGCAGTTCTTC. This codes for CASSPPGTGNEQFF.

V and J are TRBV5-6 and TRBJ1-2; 8 nucleotides match TRBD1. The CDR3 runs 13 residues. V dropped 5 bases and J dropped 8; count of bases not matched to a gene: 8. In germline, CDR1 is SGHDT, CDR2 YYEEEE. This chain's CDR3 is CASRPTGGSGYTF. The CDR3 DNA reads as TGTGCCAGCAGACCTACAGGGGGTAGCGGCTACACCTTC.

This clonotype appeared a few times. The genes are TRBV6-2 or TRBV6-3 and TRBJ2-7; 9 bases are shared with TRBD1. This CDR3 is built from 14 residues. J gave up 5 bases and V 5 bases, and 7 bases lay outside the gene matches. The germline V gene has CDR1 MNHEY and CDR2 SVGEGT. CDR3 in amino acids: CASSVDRGFHEQYF. CDR3 coding DNA: TGTGCCAGCAGTGTCGACAGGGGGTTTCACGAGCAGTACTTC.

The chain is built from TRBV20-1 and TRBJ2-1; TRBD1 agrees at 9 bases. CDR3 length: 15 residues. Germline CDR1 DFQATT, CDR2 SNEGSKA (reference sequence). The trim removed 6 bases at V and 2 bases at J, leaving 8 bases unmatched. The CDR3 bases are TGCAGTGCGCGGGACAGGGAGGAAGCCTACAATGAGCAGTTCTTC. Translation gives CSARDREEAYNEQFF.

This clonotype occurred a few times. This chain uses TRBV12-3 or TRBV12-4 with TRBJ1-1; D ambiguous. The V gene lost 10 bases and the J gene lost 5 bases, with 11 bases spanning the gap. The CDR3 has 11 residues. The CDR3 protein is CATIPLTEAFF. The CDR3 region has the DNA TGTGCCACCATCCCCCTTACTGAAGCTTTCTTT.

This clonotype appeared many times. The chain combines TRBV27 with TRBJ1-3; tentative D call: TRBD1 (5 bases). V gave up 2 bases and J gave up 2 bases, with 16 bases separating them. Looked up from germline, CDR1 is MNHEY and CDR2 is SMNVEV (reference sequence). There are 17 residues in the CDR3. The CDR3 coding sequence is TGTGCCAGCAGTTTAATTCCCCCGGGGCTGGCTGGAAACACCATATATTTT. Translation: CASSLIPPGLAGNTIYF.

The chain carries TRBV6-6 and TRBJ2-2, with a possible D match to TRBD2 (5 bases). V was shortened by 2 bases and J by 4 bases, with 8 bases between the two germline ends. This CDR3 contains 14 residues. Germline CDR1 and CDR2: MNHNY and SVGAGI (reference sequence). CDR3 nucleotides: TGTGCCAGCAGTTACGAGAGGGTCACCGGGGAGCTGTTTTTT. It is translated as CASSYERVTGELFF.

This clonotype was counted a few times. The J gene is TRBJ2-5, the V gene TRBV6-1; possibly TRBD1 for D (7 bases). CDR1 MNHNS and CDR2 SASEGT come from the germline V gene. V gave up 7 bases and J gave up 0 bases, with 24 bases separating them. The CDR3 is 18 amino acids. CDR3 protein: CASTTNFRDSGYQETQYF. CDR3 coding DNA: TGTGCCAGCACTACAAATTTCCGGGACAGCGGGTACCAAGAGACCCAGTACTTC.

The genes are TRBV15 and TRBJ1-1; D gene uncertain. CDR1 is LNHNV, CDR2 YYDKDF, per germline (reference sequence). Trimming shortened V by 2 bases and J by 0 bases, and 7 bases separated the two germline ends. CDR3 length equals 14 residues. The DNA for the CDR3 is TGTGCCACCAGCAGAACGGCCGTGAACACTGAAGCTTTCTTT. Encoded protein: CATSRTAVNTEAFF.

This clonotype was counted between two and nine times. The V gene is TRBV23-1, the J gene TRBJ1-5, with D maybe TRBD1 (5 bases). TRBV23-1 is flagged as an ORF with uncertain function. Trimming took off 7 bases at V and 6 bases at J, with 10 bases between the two ends. The CDR3 extends over 12 amino acids. The CDR3: CASNQGGQPQHF. CDR3 sequence (DNA): TGCGCCAGCAATCAGGGTGGTCAGCCCCAGCATTTT.

The gene calls are TRBV2 and TRBJ2-5, with no clear D. The CDR3 extends over 15 amino acids. Per germline, CDR1 SNHLY and CDR2 FYNNEI. Trimming pared 4 bases from V and 2 bases from J, leaving 14 bases between. As DNA, the CDR3 is TGTGCCAGCAGTGCGCTGGTTTCGGTACAAGAGACCCAGTACTTC. Translated: CASSALVSVQETQYF.

This clonotype was counted at least ten times. This chain uses TRBV7-9 with TRBJ2-2; D remains ambiguous. The ends were cut back, 8 bases at V and 1 base at J, with 2 bases in the middle. Germline values: CDR1 SEHNR, CDR2 FQNEAQ (reference sequence). CDR3 length: 11 residues. The DNA for the CDR3 is TGTGCCAGCGAGAACACCGGGGAGCTGTTTTTT. Protein sequence: CASENTGELFF.

The chain employs TRBV12-3 or TRBV12-4 and TRBJ2-3; maybe TRBD2 (5 bases). The CDR3 length is 13 residues. Between the trimmed V and J ends, which lost 6 bases and 4 bases, there was a span of 11 bases. The CDR3 region has the DNA TGTGCCAGCAGGCTACTAGGTTCAGATACGCAGTATTTT. Translating it yields CASRLLGSDTQYF.

The chain has TRBV6-1 and TRBJ1-1, with D perhaps TRBD1 (5 bases). V dropped 10 bases and J dropped 5 bases, with 20 bases sitting between them. Germline values: CDR1 MNHNS, CDR2 SASEGT. The CDR3 is 14 residues long. The CDR3 DNA is TGTGCCATCCTGTATGGGGGGTTACGGACTGAAGCTTTCTTT. It translates to CAILYGGLRTEAFF.

The chain carries TRBV27 and TRBJ1-1; D is ambiguous. The CDR3 has 14 residues. Germline loops: CDR1 MNHEY, CDR2 SMNVEV (reference sequence). The germline V and J ends were trimmed by 5 bases and 2 bases, with 12 bases remaining between them. The CDR3 DNA reads as TGTGCCAGCAGTCCCCTCAGCGGCAACACTGAAGCTTTCTTT. It specifies CASSPLSGNTEAFF.

The chain couples TRBV15 to TRBJ1-1; D might be TRBD1 (5 bases). From germline, CDR1 is LNHNV and CDR2 YYDKDF (reference sequence). The CDR3 contains 13 residues. V gave up 5 bases and J gave up 10 bases, with 17 bases separating them. The CDR3 loop reads CATSEEERGVAFF. The CDR3 region has the DNA TGTGCCACCAGCGAAGAGGAGCGGGGGGTAGCTTTCTTT.

This clonotype was counted ten times or more. The chain carries TRBV7-6 and TRBJ2-5; 11 positions agree with TRBD2. CDR3 length equals 15 residues. V lost 5 bases to trimming and J lost 4 bases; unmatched junction nucleotides: 6. Looked up from germline, CDR1 is SGHVS and CDR2 is FNYEAQ. CDR3 DNA: TGTGCCAGCAGCCTTAGCGGGAGGGGACTAGAGACCCAGTACTTC. Residues: CASSLSGRGLETQYF.

This clonotype was recorded at least ten times. This chain uses TRBV12-3 or TRBV12-4 with TRBJ1-1; a possible D gene is TRBD1 (6 bases). The CDR3 loop spans 19 amino acids. Trimming removed 4 bases at V and 3 bases at J, with 27 bases between. CDR3 sequence (DNA): TGTGCCAGCAGTTCTAGGGGATGGGGGGACATAAAACCGTACACTGAAGCTTTCTTT. It codes for CASSSRGWGDIKPYTEAFF.